A single T cell receptor beta chain is shown here with its context. The sample originates from a study of naive and memory T cell subsets. TCR cDNA received a 3' ligated oligonucleotide that carried a UMI. Trimming removed 3 bases from V and 2 bases from J, with 26 bases in between. Germline V CDR1 and CDR2: MNHEY, SMNVEV (reference sequence). The length of the CDR3 is 19 residues. Four PCR rounds used nested alpha and beta constant region primers plus the SP2 primer. TCRdb re-derived calls from the 5' RACE reads in MiXCR, one entry per CDR3 protein. The table has roughly 60,000 distinct CDR3 sequences, about 7% seen once; the top ten hold about a tenth.

The origin of this receptor is a male donor in good health. The rearrangement joins TRBV27 to TRBJ2-7, with D possibly being TRBD1 (5 bases). CDR3 loop: CASSFRARFGAVGTYEQYF. In nucleotides, the CDR3 is TGTGCCAGCAGTTTTAGGGCTCGGTTTGGGGCCGTCGGCACCTACGAGCAGTACTTC.